The next 28 T cell receptor beta chains were all read from a single sample in a study of T cell responses to AZD1222 COVID-19 vaccine (dated by TCRdb to the early 2020s). The time point tag for this specimen amounts to: baseline before first vaccination. Preparation of the library involved the immunoSEQ multiplex PCR assay. TCRdb retrieved this table from immuneACCESS and kept in-frame rearrangements only. Not all clones are present; in checked studies, unresolved V genes account for under half, and no reason is known for the remainder. Here the sample has approximately 100,000 clones; about nine tenths occur a single time. 1% to 1.5% of the sample is taken by the ten largest. The sample here was peripheral blood, taken on day 0 of AZD1222 vaccination. The receptors were sampled from an adult in good health.

This clone was detected only once. The V call is TRBV18, the J call TRBJ1-5; no clear D. CDR3 size: 13 residues. Germline V gene lookup returns CDR1 KGHSH and CDR2 LQKENI. The germline V and J ends were trimmed by 6 bases and 3 bases, with 9 bases remaining between them. CDR3 in amino acids: CASSGGYNQPQHF. The CDR3 DNA is TGTGCCAGCTCGGGTGGGTACAATCAGCCCCAGCATTTT. Combining the CDR3 with reference TRBV18 and TRBJ1-5 gives the whole variable domain NAGVMQNPRHLVRRRGQEARLRCSPMKGHSHVYWYRQLPEEGLKFMVYLQKENIIDESGMPKERFSAEFPKEGPSILRIQQVVRGDSAAYFCASSGGYNQPQHFGDGTRLSIL.

J is TRBJ1-3 and V is TRBV28, with D uncertain. The CDR3 covers 15 residues. V was shortened by 6 bases and J by 0 bases, with 12 bases between the two germline ends. CDR1 is MDHEN, CDR2 SYDVKM, per germline. The CDR3 here is CASRLPDVSGNTIYF. The CDR3 DNA follows: TGTGCCAGCAGGTTGCCGGACGTCTCTGGAAACACCATATATTTT.

The genes are TRBV4-2 and TRBJ2-1; TRBD2 matches 8 bases. V gave up 8 bases and J gave up 5 bases; unmatched junction bases: 2. This CDR3 comprises 12 residues. Germline V gene sequence: CDR1 LGHNA, CDR2 YNFKEQ. The CDR3 is CASGTRNNEQFF. The CDR3 DNA reads as TGTGCCAGCGGGACTAGAAACAATGAGCAGTTCTTC.

CDR3 DNA: TGTGCCAGCAGTGACAGGGTCTATGGCTACACCTTC. As protein: CASSDRVYGYTF. The chain joins TRBV28 to TRBJ1-2; the match to TRBD1 covers 7 bases. Germline CDR1 and CDR2: MDHEN and SYDVKM. This CDR3 contains 12 residues. The junction had 1 base not matched to a gene; V was cut back by 5 bases and J by 4 bases.

The chain links TRBV6-5 to TRBJ2-1; D might be TRBD1 (6 bases). This CDR3 spans 14 amino acids. V lost 6 bases and J lost 10, with 19 bases in between. Germline V lookup: CDR1 MNHEY, CDR2 SVGAGI. This CDR3 is CASRDRTAVLEQFF. The CDR3 DNA reads as TGTGCCAGCAGGGACCGGACAGCCGTGTTGGAGCAGTTCTTC.

CDR3 nucleotides: TGTGCCACCAGTGACCAAGCGGGGGCCCTTCTCACAGATACGCAGTATTTT. It translates to CATSDQAGALLTDTQYF. This chain uses TRBV24-1 with TRBJ2-3; TRBD2 agrees at 8 bases. The germline V gene encodes CDR1 KGHDR and CDR2 SFDVKD. The CDR3 runs to 17 residues. With 4 bases clipped from V and 2 bases from J, the junction kept 10 bases outside the gene matches.

V usage is TRBV5-8 and J usage is TRBJ2-1, with D perhaps assigned TRBD1 or TRBD2 (6 bases each). Per the germline V gene, CDR1 is SGHTS and CDR2 is YDEGEE. Trimming stripped 2 bases from V and 8 bases from J, with 17 bases between. This CDR3 comprises 15 residues. The DNA for the CDR3 is TGTGCCAGCAGCTTTCCAAGGGGGGTTGACCATGAGCAGTTCTTC. Its translation: CASSFPRGVDHEQFF.

CDR3 nucleotides: TGCGCCAGCAGCCCCATCGGGACTAATGAAAAACTGTTTTTT. The encoded protein is CASSPIGTNEKLFF. V gene TRBV4-1 combines with J gene TRBJ1-4; no clear D. The germline gives CDR1 MGHRA, CDR2 YSYEKL. The CDR3 totals 14 residues. V dropped 4 bases and J dropped 2 bases, with 8 bases sitting between them.

The chain is built from TRBV5-6 and TRBJ2-7; possibly TRBD1 or TRBD2 for D (7 bases each). This CDR3 is built from 15 residues. Germline lookup yields CDR1 SGHDT and CDR2 YYEEEE. V was shortened by 4 bases and J by 2 bases, with 16 bases between the two germline ends. As DNA, the CDR3 is TGTGCCAGCAGCCAAACAGGGGAGGGGACCTACGAGCAGTACTTC. It yields the protein CASSQTGEGTYEQYF.

The chain has TRBV10-3 and TRBJ1-1; 9 bases match TRBD1. Germline lookup yields CDR1 ENHRY and CDR2 SYGVKD. CDR3 length: 16 residues. Trimming cost V 7 bases and J 3 bases; bases outside gene matches: 12. This chain's CDR3 is CAIKATTGGEDTEAFF. CDR3 DNA: TGTGCCATCAAGGCGACTACAGGGGGCGAGGACACTGAAGCTTTCTTT.

The chain links TRBV30 to TRBJ1-4; D not resolved. V lost 1 base and J 16 bases, leaving 19 bases between the germline ends. The germline V gene has CDR1 GTSNPN and CDR2 SVGIG (reference sequence). The CDR3 extends over 13 amino acids. CDR3 amino acids: CAWSAPGGLVGFF. The CDR3 region has the DNA TGTGCCTGGAGTGCCCCAGGCGGTCTGGTAGGGTTTTTT.

The chain carries TRBV20-1 and TRBJ1-5; D perhaps matches TRBD1 (5 bases). CDR3 size: 14 residues. The ends were cut back, 3 bases at V and 5 bases at J, with 14 bases in the middle. From germline, CDR1 is DFQATT and CDR2 SNEGSKA (reference sequence). CDR3 sequence (DNA): TGCAGTGCTAGTCGAGGGCGGGGCGATCAGCCCCAGCATTTT. It yields the protein CSASRGRGDQPQHF.

CDR3 bases: TGTGCCAGCAGCCACGCGGGACAGGGGGCAGGTGAAGCTTTCTTT. Amino acids: CASSHAGQGAGEAFF. The chain links TRBV4-2 to TRBJ1-1, with 12 bases identical to TRBD1. After removal of 3 bases from V and 7 bases from J, the junction contained 6 bases not matched to a gene. CDR1 and CDR2 (germline): LGHNA, YNFKEQ. The CDR3 is made up of 15 amino acids.

The V gene is TRBV7-2, the J gene TRBJ1-2; D is perhaps TRBD1 (5 bases). Trimming removed 2 bases at V and 6 bases at J, with 19 bases between. This CDR3 has 16 amino acids. CDR1 SGHTA and CDR2 FQGNSA come from the germline V gene. The CDR3 DNA sequence: TGTGCCAGCAGCTTAACCCCTTATGGCAGGGCGCATGGCTACACCTTC. Translation gives CASSLTPYGRAHGYTF.

The chain is built from TRBV12-3 or TRBV12-4 and TRBJ1-6; D not certain. V dropped 5 bases and J dropped 9 bases, with 11 bases sitting between them. The CDR3 covers 13 residues. This chain's CDR3 is CASSMDVPSPLHF. CDR3 DNA: TGTGCCAGCAGTATGGACGTGCCTTCACCCCTCCACTTT.

The chain combines TRBV7-2 with TRBJ1-2, with no clear D. Germline V gene data show CDR1 as SGHTA and CDR2 as FQGNSA. This CDR3 has 12 residues. The germline V and J ends were trimmed by 5 bases and 2 bases, with 6 bases remaining between them. For the CDR3, the DNA is TGTGCCAGCAGCGCCGGGAACTATGGCTACACCTTC. It codes for CASSAGNYGYTF.

In DNA, the CDR3 is TGCGCCAGCAGCTTGGCAGGGGGGGTAGGCCTGTTTTTT. It encodes CASSLAGGVGLFF. The rearrangement uses TRBV5-1 and TRBJ1-4; 7 positions agree with TRBD1. The J segment lost 14 bases and the V segment lost 0 bases, leaving 7 bases of the junction unmatched. Germline CDR1 is SGHRS and CDR2 is YFSETQ. This CDR3 comprises 13 residues.

The chain is built from TRBV9 and TRBJ1-1; D gene uncertain. This CDR3 contains 15 residues. Trimming removed 0 bases from V and 1 base from J, with 10 bases in between. Germline V gene lookup returns CDR1 SGDLS and CDR2 YYNGEE. Written as DNA, the CDR3 is TGTGCCAGCAGCGTAGATGGAGGGAGGAACACTGAAGCTTTCTTT. Translation: CASSVDGGRNTEAFF. Full variable domain (missing parts from reference TRBV9 and TRBJ1-1): DSGVTQTPKHLITATGQRVTLRCSPRSGDLSVYWYQQSLDQGLQFLIQYYNGEERAKGNILERFSAQQFPDLHSELNLSSLELGDSALYFCASSVDGGRNTEAFFGQGTRLTVV.

The chain employs TRBV28 and TRBJ1-5; no clear D gene. Looked up from germline, CDR1 is MDHEN and CDR2 is SYDVKM. There are 13 residues in the CDR3. Deletions cut 1 base from V and 6 bases from J, with 7 bases between. The CDR3 protein is CASSLLFPQPQHF. The CDR3 bases are TGTGCCAGCAGTTTATTATTTCCTCAGCCCCAGCATTTT. The full variable domain, completed using reference TRBV28 and TRBJ1-5, is DVKVTQSSRYLVKRTGEKVFLECVQDMDHENMFWYRQDPGLGLRLIYFSYDVKMKEKGDIPEGYSVSREKKERFSLILESASTNQTSMYLCASSLLFPQPQHFGDGTRLSIL.

The rearrangement links TRBV4-1 to TRBJ1-1; D call uncertain. Germline lookup yields CDR1 MGHRA and CDR2 YSYEKL. Trimming pared 4 bases from V and 6 bases from J, leaving 12 bases between. The CDR3 sequence is 13 residues long. CDR3 nucleotides: TGCGCCAGCAGCCGATTTTGGGCTTCTGAAGCTTTCTTT. Amino acids: CASSRFWASEAFF.

The chain employs TRBV3-1 (or the pseudogene TRBV3-2) and TRBJ1-1; D is unresolved. Germline CDR1 reads LGHDT; CDR2 reads YNNKEL (reference sequence). The CDR3 totals 13 residues. The V end was cut by 1 base, the J end by 8 bases, with 11 bases between. CDR3 sequence: CASSQGLSREAFF. For the CDR3, the DNA is TGTGCCAGCAGCCAAGGTCTTTCCAGGGAAGCTTTCTTT.

V is TRBV21-1 and J is TRBJ2-1; the table gives TRBD2 as D, unverified against the DNA. TRBV21-1 is a listed pseudogene. The CDR3 is 16 amino acids. The CDR3 reads CASSKKRGTAYNEQFF. CDR3 sequence (DNA): TGTGCCAGCAGCAAAAAGCGGGGGACGGCCTACAATGAGCAGTTCTTC.

The rearrangement uses TRBV7-8 and TRBJ1-1; tentative D call: TRBD1 (6 bases). Germline CDR1 reads SGHVS; CDR2 reads FQNEAQ. V was trimmed by 6 bases and J by 5 bases, leaving 16 bases between them. This CDR3 is 14 amino acids long. The CDR3: CASSPSGVNTEAFF. The CDR3, as DNA: TGTGCCAGCAGTCCCTCAGGGGTAAATACTGAAGCTTTCTTT.

This rearrangement joins TRBV27 to TRBJ1-2; D may be TRBD1 (5 bases). CDR3 size: 16 residues. V was trimmed by 5 bases and J by 5 bases, leaving 21 bases between them. CDR1 is MNHEY and CDR2 is SMNVEV in the germline V gene (reference sequence). CDR3: CASSGGYLEGSYGYTF. The CDR3 bases are TGTGCCAGCAGTGGGGGGTATTTGGAGGGAAGTTATGGCTACACCTTC.

V and J are TRBV19 and TRBJ1-1; no clear D gene. This CDR3 is 15 amino acids long. Trimming stripped 3 bases from V and 3 bases from J, with 14 bases between. Germline CDR1 is LNHDA and CDR2 is SQIVND (reference sequence). Here the CDR3 DNA reads TGTGCCAGTAGTATCCCCATCCGACCGGACACTGAAGCTTTCTTT. It is translated as CASSIPIRPDTEAFF.

The rearrangement links TRBV13 to TRBJ1-1, with a tentative D call TRBD1 (6 bases). CDR3 size: 16 residues. Between the trimmed V and J ends, which lost 1 base and 1 base, there was a span of 13 bases. CDR1 PRHDT and CDR2 FYEKMQ come from the germline V gene (reference sequence). This chain's CDR3 is CASSLAGQSRNTEAFF. In DNA form, the CDR3 reads TGTGCCAGCAGCTTAGCCGGACAGTCCCGGAACACTGAAGCTTTCTTT.

The J gene is TRBJ1-1, the V gene TRBV5-1, with a tentative D call TRBD1 (6 bases). The V gene lost 0 bases and the J gene lost 7 bases, with 10 bases spanning the gap. Germline assignment: CDR1 SGHRS and CDR2 YFSETQ. The CDR3 is 13 amino acids. The CDR3 sequence: CASSLVGGHEAFF. CDR3 DNA sequence: TGCGCCAGCAGCTTGGTTGGGGGGCATGAAGCTTTCTTT. The full variable domain, in which reference TRBV5-1 and TRBJ1-1 provide the parts outside the CDR3, is KAGVTQTPRYLIKTRGQQVTLSCSPISGHRSVSWYQQTPGQGLQFLFEYFSETQRNKGNFPGRFSGRQFSNSRSEMNVSTLELGDSALYLCASSLVGGHEAFFGQGTRLTVV.

This clone turned up a few times. The chain carries TRBV19 and TRBJ1-1; tentatively, D is TRBD1 (5 bases). CDR3 length: 13 residues. Germline CDR1 LNHDA, CDR2 SQIVND (reference sequence). V was pared by 5 bases and J by 0 bases, with 7 bases between. The CDR3 loop is CASSLGLNTEAFF. DNA of the CDR3: TGTGCCAGTAGTCTGGGGCTGAACACTGAAGCTTTCTTT.